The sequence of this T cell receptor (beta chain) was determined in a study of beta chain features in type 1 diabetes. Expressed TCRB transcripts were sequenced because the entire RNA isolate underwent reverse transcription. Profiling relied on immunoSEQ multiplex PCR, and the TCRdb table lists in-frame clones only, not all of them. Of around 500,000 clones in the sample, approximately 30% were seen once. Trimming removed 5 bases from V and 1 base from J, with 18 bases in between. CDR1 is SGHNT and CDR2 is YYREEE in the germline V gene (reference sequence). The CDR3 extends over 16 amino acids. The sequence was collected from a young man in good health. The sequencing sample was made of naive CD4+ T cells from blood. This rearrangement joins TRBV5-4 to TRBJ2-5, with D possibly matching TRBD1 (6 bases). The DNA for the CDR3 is TGTGCCAGCAGACACCTGGGGGCAGACCTCCAAGAGACCCAGTACTTC. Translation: CASRHLGADLQETQYF.